The 22 T cell receptor beta chains listed next were all sequenced from one sample in a study of human T cells and chemical hapten exposure. Time point defined: patch test 2, 6 weeks after DPC sensitization. The treatment denotes: therapeutic diphenylcyclopropenone sensitization with weekly scalp DPC. TCRdb redid the calling of the RACE reads with MiXCR, one entry per CDR3 protein. The sample gives 360,000 or so distinct CDR3 sequences, about 6% of which show up once; about 5.6% is in the top ten. The specimen was whole blood, collected in connection with sensitization to the hapten diphenylcyclopropenone (DPC). The receptor source for this set is a woman under 30 with alopecia areata. Some clones in this sample may be carry-over from other donors' samples.

This clonotype was observed at least ten times. The J gene is TRBJ1-4, the V gene TRBV4-3; weak D call: TRBD1 (6 bases). V was pared by 0 bases and J by 6 bases, with 14 bases between. Germline lookup yields CDR1 LGHNA and CDR2 YSLEER. This CDR3 region has 16 residues. CDR3 protein: CASSQDIRGGHEKLFF. The CDR3 DNA reads as TGCGCCAGCAGCCAAGATATCAGGGGTGGACATGAAAAACTGTTTTTT.

This clonotype was found a few times. The chain links TRBV24-1 to TRBJ2-5, with a tentative D call TRBD1 (5 bases). The CDR3 consists of 13 residues. The ends were cut back, 9 bases at V and 5 bases at J, with 15 bases in the middle. Germline V CDR1 and CDR2: KGHDR, SFDVKD. The CDR3 region is CATSETGFETQYF. CDR3 bases: TGTGCCACCTCAGAAACAGGATTCGAGACCCAGTACTTC.

This clonotype was picked up a small number of times. The rearrangement links TRBV6-2 or TRBV6-3 to TRBJ2-7; TRBD2 matches at 8 bases. The germline gives CDR1 MNHEY, CDR2 SVGEGT. The CDR3 length is 15 residues. Losses at the gene ends were 0 bases for V and 3 bases for J; bases not matched to a gene: 4. CDR3 nucleotide sequence: TGTGCCAGCAGTTACTCAGCGGGGGCCTTCTACGAGCAGTACTTC. Its translation: CASSYSAGAFYEQYF.

This clonotype was observed many times. This chain connects TRBV10-3 to TRBJ1-1, with a possible D match to TRBD1 (6 bases). The ends were cut back, 7 bases at V and 3 bases at J, with 12 bases in the middle. The CDR3 runs to 13 residues. CDR1 and CDR2 from the germline V gene are ENHRY and SYGVKD. CDR3 DNA sequence: TGTGCCATCAACAGGGCTGGAGACACTGAAGCTTTCTTT. This codes for CAINRAGDTEAFF.

V is TRBV5-6 and J is TRBJ2-4, with D tentatively TRBD1 (6 bases). Trimming took 0 bases from V and 0 from J, leaving 19 bases between them. The germline V gene has CDR1 SGHDT and CDR2 YYEEEE. CDR3 size: 19 residues. CDR3 region: CASSLAWDKFLIAKNIQYF. CDR3 coding DNA: TGTGCCAGCAGCTTGGCATGGGACAAGTTCCTAATAGCCAAAAACATTCAGTACTTC.

The chain links TRBV2 to TRBJ2-5, with TRBD1 identical over 7 bases. V trimming: 6 bases; J trimming: 9 bases; junction bases outside the gene matches: 4. CDR3 length: 11 residues. CDR1 and CDR2 from the germline V gene are SNHLY and FYNNEI. The CDR3 loop is CASRSQGAQYF. The CDR3 DNA is TGTGCCAGCAGGTCCCAGGGGGCCCAGTACTTC.

About this clonotype: The junction differs from germline at one of its ends, possibly a read error. V gene TRBV29-1 combines with J gene TRBJ2-7; D perhaps matches TRBD1 (5 bases). This CDR3 region has 14 residues. Germline CDR1 reads SQVTM; CDR2 reads ANQGSEA. In DNA form, the CDR3 reads TGCAGTGTTGGCAGGGCTGCAGGGTCCTACGAGCAGTACTTC. Its protein product is CSVGRAAGSYEQYF.

Turning to this clonotype: The junction departs from germline at one end; a sequencing error may be responsible. The V gene is TRBV6-1, the J gene TRBJ2-3, with 9 bases identical to TRBD2. CDR1 is MNHNS and CDR2 is SASEGT in the germline V gene. This CDR3 contains 15 residues. CDR3 residues: CASSETRGGTDTLYF. The CDR3 region has the DNA TGTGCCAGCAGTGAAACGCGGGGGGGGACAGATACGCTGTATTTT.

In its sample, this clonotype was seen many times. The chain employs TRBV29-1 and TRBJ2-3; the D gene could be TRBD1 or TRBD2 (5 bases each). Per the germline V gene, CDR1 is SQVTM and CDR2 is ANQGSEA. The V end lost 0 bases, the J end lost 0 bases, and 13 bases lay between the germline ends. The CDR3 runs to 16 residues. The CDR3 protein is CSVEDAPGPSTDTQYF. The CDR3 region has the DNA TGCAGCGTTGAAGATGCCCCGGGACCGAGCACAGATACGCAGTATTTT.

This clonotype was seen many times. V gene TRBV4-3 combines with J gene TRBJ1-1, with D possibly being TRBD1 (6 bases). CDR3 size: 18 residues. Germline V gene sequence: CDR1 LGHNA, CDR2 YSLEER. Trimming pared 1 base from V and 1 base from J, leaving 19 bases between. The DNA of the CDR3 is TGCGCCAGCAGCCAAGTTATATGGGGAGGGGGACGGAACACTGAAGCTTTCTTT. Translated: CASSQVIWGGGRNTEAFF.

J is TRBJ2-3 and V is TRBV20-1, with D possibly being TRBD1 or TRBD2 (5 bases each). The V end was cut by 4 bases, the J end by 5 bases, with 13 bases between. In germline, CDR1 is DFQATT, CDR2 SNEGSKA (reference sequence). CDR3 length: 13 amino acids. The chain's CDR3 is CSATGAERDTQYF. The CDR3 DNA sequence: TGCAGTGCTACCGGGGCTGAGAGAGATACGCAGTATTTT.

This clonotype was observed a handful of times. The chain recombines TRBV7-2 with TRBJ2-3, with 7 bases fitting TRBD1. J lost 0 bases, V lost 0 bases, and 6 bases had no gene match. The CDR3 has 17 amino acids. Looked up from germline, CDR1 is SGHTA and CDR2 is FQGNSA. The CDR3, as DNA: TGTGCCAGCAGCTTAGCTGGGACAGCCTTTAGCACAGATACGCAGTATTTT. Protein sequence: CASSLAGTAFSTDTQYF.

The J gene is TRBJ2-3, the V gene TRBV9; 13 nucleotides line up with TRBD2. The germline gives CDR1 SGDLS, CDR2 YYNGEE. V gave up 3 bases and J gave up 4 bases; unmatched junction bases: 5. The CDR3 loop spans 16 amino acids. This CDR3 reads CASSGTSGGSADTQYF. The CDR3 region has the DNA TGTGCCAGCAGCGGGACTAGCGGGGGATCTGCAGATACGCAGTATTTT.

This clonotype was observed at least ten times. The CDR3 loop is CSAAKTADSNQPQHF. The CDR3 DNA reads TGCAGCGCCGCGAAGACAGCCGATAGCAATCAGCCCCAGCATTTT. The V and J genes are TRBV29-1 and TRBJ1-5, with D tentatively TRBD1 (5 bases). Germline values: CDR1 SQVTM, CDR2 ANQGSEA. CDR3 length: 15 residues. V gave up 7 bases and J gave up 0 bases, with 16 bases separating them.

The chain carries TRBV7-3 and TRBJ1-6; possibly TRBD1 for D (6 bases). Deletions cut 4 bases from V and 10 bases from J, with 14 bases between. The length of the CDR3 is 14 residues. Germline CDR1 SGHTA, CDR2 FQGTGA. The CDR3 coding sequence is TGTGCCAGCAGCTCTCAGGGGCTCCGATCACCCCTCCACTTT. It codes for CASSSQGLRSPLHF.

The V call is TRBV19, the J call TRBJ1-5; D not certain. V lost 3 bases to trimming and J lost 11 bases, with 14 bases between them. CDR1 LNHDA and CDR2 SQIVND come from the germline V gene (reference sequence). The CDR3 covers 13 residues. The CDR3 sequence is CASSMYSVSAQHF. For the CDR3, the DNA is TGTGCCAGTAGTATGTACAGCGTGTCGGCCCAGCATTTT.

With regard to this clonotype: A much larger clone differs from this one at a single base, so this may be a read error. This chain joins TRBV28 and TRBJ1-3; 8 bases are a match to TRBD1. The CDR3 contains 17 residues. Germline lookup yields CDR1 MDHEN and CDR2 SYDVKM. The CDR3 loop reads CASSFPRTGTPGNSIYF. The DNA for the CDR3 is TGTGCCAGCAGTTTCCCCAGGACAGGGACTCCCGGAAACTCCATATATTTT.

The J gene is TRBJ2-7, the V gene TRBV29-1, with 10 bases fitting TRBD1. Germline V gene data show CDR1 as SQVTM and CDR2 as ANQGSEA. The CDR3 length is 13 residues. J gave up 6 bases and V 5 bases, and 7 bases lay outside the gene matches. The CDR3 DNA sequence: TGCAGCGTTTCCCCCCGGACAGGGGGCGAGCAGTACTTC. It encodes CSVSPRTGGEQYF.

This clonotype has at least ten counts. The V gene is TRBV4-3, the J gene TRBJ1-5; 7 bases are shared with TRBD1. The CDR3 is made up of 19 amino acids. Germline CDR1 reads LGHNA; CDR2 reads YSLEER. V lost 0 bases to trimming and J lost 2 bases; unmatched junction nucleotides: 13. The CDR3 nucleotides are TGCGCCAGCAGCCAAGATTACGGCAGGGGGACCGGGGGCAATCAGCCCCAGCATTTT. Its translation is CASSQDYGRGTGGNQPQHF.

This clonotype was counted ten times or more. The chain couples TRBV6-2 or TRBV6-3 to TRBJ1-5, with TRBD1 matching 9 bases. V lost 2 bases, J lost 2 bases, and 7 bases stayed unmatched. CDR3 length equals 17 residues. CDR1 is MNHEY and CDR2 is SVGEGT in the germline V gene. Here the CDR3 DNA reads TGTGCCAGCAGTTACGGGGAGGGACAGGGCCGCAATCAGCCCCAGCATTTT. This gives the protein CASSYGEGQGRNQPQHF.

This clonotype was detected many times. V usage is TRBV28 and J usage is TRBJ1-2; 10 bases agree with TRBD1. After removal of 8 bases from V and 5 bases from J, the junction contained 8 bases not matched to a gene. This CDR3 is 14 amino acids long. Germline V gene data show CDR1 as MDHEN and CDR2 as SYDVKM. The CDR3 DNA reads TGTGCCAGCTGCGACAGGGGGCCCTCTTATGGCTACACCTTC. It is translated as CASCDRGPSYGYTF.

The V and J genes are TRBV20-1 and TRBJ2-6, with D uncertain. Germline assignment: CDR1 DFQATT and CDR2 SNEGSKA (reference sequence). This CDR3 is 14 amino acids long. V was trimmed by 3 bases and J by 2 bases, leaving 8 bases between them. This CDR3 is CSASSDPGANVLTF. The CDR3 region has the DNA TGCAGTGCTAGTTCCGACCCTGGGGCCAACGTCCTGACTTTC.